Below, 6 T cell receptor beta chains from the same sample are listed, as sequenced in a study of control samples from healthy donors and cancer patients. Produced via immunoSEQ multiplex PCR; TCRdb's table is partial and in-frame only. The sample records about 180,000 clones, around nine tenths being singletons. Sequencing was carried out using blood. The receptors originated from a man aged 25 to 40 in good health.

This clone was counted a single time. The rearrangement joins TRBV5-4 to TRBJ2-3; 7 bases align to TRBD1. This CDR3 has 15 residues. Trimming took 2 bases from V and 3 from J; bases not matched to a gene: 6. Germline V gene data show CDR1 as SGHNT and CDR2 as YYREEE (reference sequence). The CDR3 protein is CASSLIDRDTDTQYF. The CDR3 coding sequence is TGTGCCAGCAGCTTAATTGACAGGGATACAGATACGCAGTATTTT.

This clone was counted once. The chain recombines TRBV14 with TRBJ1-5, with TRBD1 as a possible D gene (5 bases). This CDR3 has 13 residues. The V and J ends lost 0 bases and 5 bases respectively, with 5 bases between them. The germline V gene has CDR1 SGHDN and CDR2 FVKESK. The CDR3 DNA sequence: TGTGCCAGCAGCCAAGACAGGGATCAGCCCCAGCATTTT. Protein sequence: CASSQDRDQPQHF. Full variable domain (remainder filled in from reference TRBV14 and TRBJ1-5): EAGVTQFPSHSVIEKGQTVTLRCDPISGHDNLYWYRRVMGKEIKFLLHFVKESKQDESGMPNNRFLAERTGGTYSTLKVQPAELEDSGVYFCASSQDRDQPQHFGDGTRLSIL.

J is TRBJ2-7 and V is TRBV30; no reliable D call. The CDR3 is 14 residues long. The germline V gene has CDR1 GTSNPN and CDR2 SVGIG (reference sequence). Deletions cut 3 bases from V and 6 bases from J, with 18 bases between. The CDR3 nucleotides are TGTGCCTGGAGCGCCTCGACAACCAGCCCCGAGCAGTACTTC. Protein: CAWSASTTSPEQYF.

The chain is built from TRBV18 and TRBJ1-2; TRBD1 matches at 8 bases. The trim removed 3 bases at V and 8 bases at J, leaving 11 bases unmatched. CDR3 length equals 15 residues. Germline V gene lookup returns CDR1 KGHSH and CDR2 LQKENI. CDR3 bases: TGTGCCAGCTCACCCTCGACAGGGGTCCCGGGGGGCTACACCTTC. It translates to CASSPSTGVPGGYTF.

The V and J genes are TRBV7-6 and TRBJ1-1, with D unclear. Germline CDR1 is SGHVS and CDR2 is FNYEAQ. CDR3 length: 13 amino acids. Between the trimmed V and J ends, which lost 3 bases and 1 base, there was a span of 6 bases. The CDR3 here is CASSLVGNTEAFF. As DNA, the CDR3 is TGTGCCAGCAGCTTGGTGGGGAACACTGAAGCTTTCTTT.

This chain links TRBV20-1 with TRBJ1-1, with D hard to call. This CDR3 comprises 15 residues. With 3 bases removed from V and 1 base from J, the gap between germline ends came to 15 bases. Germline assignment: CDR1 DFQATT and CDR2 SNEGSKA (reference sequence). The CDR3 sequence: CSASRDSVSNTEAFF. The CDR3 DNA reads as TGCAGTGCTAGTCGGGATTCGGTATCGAACACTGAAGCTTTCTTT.